The 27 T cell receptor beta chains reported below all come from one sample, sequenced in a study of cytomegalovirus exposure and HLA in healthy donors. 60 Vbeta and 13 Jbeta primers were used in PCR. The method was immunoSEQ multiplex PCR; TCRdb's version includes in-frame clones alone and lacks a portion of them. The sample contains some 200,000 clones, 80% to 85% of which appear only once. The sample was PBMCs. These receptors were obtained from a man aged 40-50 years in good health and CMV-seropositive.

The CDR3 nucleotides read TGTGCCAGCAGGCCCGGGACAGGCTCCTACGAGCAGTACTTC. The encoded protein is CASRPGTGSYEQYF. The chain has TRBV6-5 and TRBJ2-7, with TRBD1 matching over 8 bases. Trimming took 6 bases from V and 0 from J; bases not matched to a gene: 4. Germline V gives CDR1 MNHEY, CDR2 SVGAGI. This CDR3 has 14 amino acids.

The chain joins TRBV7-9 to TRBJ2-7; D possibly corresponds to TRBD2 (5 bases). Germline V gives CDR1 SEHNR, CDR2 FQNEAQ (reference sequence). The CDR3 runs 13 residues. Trimming removed 8 bases from V and 6 bases from J, with 17 bases in between. CDR3 DNA sequence: TGTGCCAGCTACAGACCTCCGGGGTCCGAGCAGTACTTC. Amino acids: CASYRPPGSEQYF. Drawing the rest from reference TRBV7-9 and TRBJ2-7, the complete variable domain is DTGVSQNPRHKITKRGQNVTFRCDPISEHNRLYWYRQTLGQGPEFLTYFQNEAQLEKSRLLSDRFSAERPKGSFSTLEIQRTEQGDSAMYLCASYRPPGSEQYFGPGTRLTVT.

The table lists this clone with a few counts. The chain carries TRBV18 and TRBJ1-1, with a possible D match to TRBD1 (5 bases). The germline V gene encodes CDR1 KGHSH and CDR2 LQKENI. The CDR3 contains 13 residues. Trimming cost V 6 bases and J 1 base, with 9 bases left between them. The CDR3 here is CASSQGQNTEAFF. In nucleotides, the CDR3 is TGTGCCAGCTCCCAGGGCCAGAACACTGAAGCTTTCTTT.

This clone occurred a few times. The chain is built from TRBV5-4 and TRBJ2-3; TRBD2 might be the D (7 bases). Germline CDR1 is SGHNT and CDR2 is YYREEE (reference sequence). Trimming took off 4 bases at V and 4 bases at J, with 13 bases between the two ends. This CDR3 is 14 amino acids long. The DNA for the CDR3 is TGTGCCAGCAGCGGGGGCAGCGGGGCAGATACGCAGTATTTT. Translation gives CASSGGSGADTQYF.

The chain has TRBV30 and TRBJ1-4, with TRBD1 matching 10 bases. Germline values: CDR1 GTSNPN, CDR2 SVGIG (reference sequence). With V trimmed by 5 bases and J by 7 bases, 13 bases remained unmatched. CDR3 length equals 16 residues. CDR3: CAWGRQGAHGIEKLFF. CDR3 nucleotides: TGTGCCTGGGGTCGACAGGGGGCGCATGGGATTGAAAAACTGTTTTTT.

The chain is built from TRBV4-3 and TRBJ1-1; 8 nucleotides align to TRBD1. The CDR3 is 17 residues long. Germline V gene sequence: CDR1 LGHNA, CDR2 YSLEER. V was pared by 0 bases and J by 1 base, with 7 bases of the junction left unmatched. Here the CDR3 reads CASSQEQQGGTNTEAFF. The CDR3 nucleotides read TGCGCCAGCAGCCAAGAACAACAGGGGGGGACGAACACTGAAGCTTTCTTT.

The rearrangement links TRBV11-2 to TRBJ2-3; D remains ambiguous. V lost 5 bases to trimming and J lost 6 bases, with 9 bases between them. CDR3 length equals 12 residues. Germline lookup yields CDR1 SGHAT and CDR2 FQNNGV. The CDR3 spells CASSLLLDTQYF. As DNA, the CDR3 is TGTGCCAGCAGCCTACTGTTGGATACGCAGTATTTT.

The chain joins TRBV12-5 to TRBJ1-1, with D maybe TRBD1 (5 bases). The ends were cut back, 1 base at V and 5 bases at J, with 14 bases in the middle. The germline V gene has CDR1 LGHNT and CDR2 FRNRAP. The CDR3 spans 15 residues. CDR3 protein: CASGLAGGIGTEAFF. The CDR3 DNA follows: TGTGCTAGTGGTTTGGCGGGGGGAATAGGGACTGAAGCTTTCTTT.

The chain couples TRBV6-5 to TRBJ1-2; 9 bases align to TRBD1. The J segment lost 8 bases and the V segment lost 2 bases, leaving 9 bases of the junction unmatched. Germline values: CDR1 MNHEY, CDR2 SVGAGI. CDR3 length: 15 residues. CDR3 bases: TGTGCCAGCAGTTACGGCACAGGGGGCCGGCAAGGCTACACCTTC. Amino acid sequence: CASSYGTGGRQGYTF.

V usage is TRBV7-9 and J usage is TRBJ2-1; D is perhaps TRBD1 (6 bases). The CDR3 has 13 residues. Germline lookup yields CDR1 SEHNR and CDR2 FQNEAQ (reference sequence). V lost 6 bases and J 7 bases, leaving 13 bases between the germline ends. The CDR3 region has the DNA TGTGCCAGCAGACACCCCCAGGGGAATGAGCAGTTCTTC. This sequence encodes CASRHPQGNEQFF.

The V call is TRBV6-5, the J call TRBJ2-7; possible D gene TRBD2, 7 bases. Germline assignment: CDR1 MNHEY and CDR2 SVGAGI. V was cut by 5 bases and J by 2 bases, with 16 bases left in between. This CDR3 region has 15 residues. Here the CDR3 reads CASSPMGGPTYEQYF. CDR3 sequence (DNA): TGTGCCAGCAGTCCCATGGGGGGGCCTACCTACGAGCAGTACTTC.

The genes are TRBV19 and TRBJ2-1, with D tentatively TRBD1 (6 bases). Germline CDR1 is LNHDA and CDR2 is SQIVND (reference sequence). The CDR3 totals 14 residues. Trimming left V 3 bases short and J 6 bases short, with 12 bases between. In nucleotides, the CDR3 is TGTGCCAGTAGTATTGGGGGCTCGATCAATGAGCAGTTCTTC. Protein: CASSIGGSINEQFF.

This clone was observed at least ten times. The V call is TRBV5-4, the J call TRBJ1-1; 7 bases are a match to TRBD1. The CDR3 is made up of 15 amino acids. From germline, CDR1 is SGHNT and CDR2 YYREEE (reference sequence). After removal of 6 bases from V and 0 bases from J, the junction contained 8 bases not matched to a gene. CDR3 in amino acids: CASTRQGVMNTEAFF. The CDR3 DNA reads TGTGCCAGCACCAGACAGGGCGTGATGAACACTGAAGCTTTCTTT.

The genes are TRBV2 and TRBJ2-5; D call uncertain. The end of the DNA aligns better with TRBJ2-7, so the J call may be wrong. The CDR3 spans 13 residues. Germline values: CDR1 SNHLY, CDR2 FYNNEI. CDR3 sequence (DNA): TGTGCCAGCAGCGGGTCTAGAGCCTACGAGCAGTACTTC. Its protein product is CASSGSRAYEQYF.

V gene TRBV10-3 combines with J gene TRBJ2-1; 8 positions match TRBD1. In germline, CDR1 is ENHRY, CDR2 SYGVKD. The V and J ends lost 10 bases and 3 bases, in that order; junction bases with no gene match: 8. This CDR3 contains 14 residues. The CDR3 nucleotides are TGTGCCACCTATGACAGGGGCGACTACAATGAGCAGTTCTTC. As protein: CATYDRGDYNEQFF.

The chain couples TRBV10-3 to TRBJ2-3, with D possibly TRBD1 on 5 matching bases. This CDR3 region has 16 residues. Trimming shortened V by 3 bases and J by 2 bases, and 15 bases separated the two germline ends. The germline V gene has CDR1 ENHRY and CDR2 SYGVKD. The CDR3 loop is CAISELQGSNTDTQYF. In nucleotides, the CDR3 is TGTGCCATCAGTGAATTGCAGGGATCCAACACAGATACGCAGTATTTT.

The genes are TRBV6-1 and TRBJ1-5, with D hard to call. V gave up 7 bases and J gave up 9 bases, with 16 bases separating them. The length of the CDR3 is 13 residues. The germline gives CDR1 MNHNS, CDR2 SASEGT. The CDR3 loop is CASMEFRVTPQHF. Here the CDR3 DNA reads TGTGCCAGCATGGAGTTCAGAGTTACGCCCCAGCATTTT.

The chain carries TRBV19 and TRBJ2-7, with a possible D match to TRBD1 (6 bases). There are 17 residues in the CDR3. Germline V gives CDR1 LNHDA, CDR2 SQIVND (reference sequence). Trimming shortened V by 5 bases and J by 0 bases, and 20 bases separated the two germline ends. The CDR3 here is CASSLDGGTLGSYEQYF. The DNA of the CDR3 is TGTGCCAGTAGTCTGGATGGGGGCACCCTTGGCTCCTACGAGCAGTACTTC.

The chain carries TRBV18 and TRBJ2-3; 12 positions match TRBD1. Losses at the gene ends were 6 bases for V and 5 bases for J; bases not matched to a gene: 9. The CDR3 loop spans 16 amino acids. The germline V gene has CDR1 KGHSH and CDR2 LQKENI. CDR3: CASSPGQGALGDTQYF. CDR3 in DNA: TGTGCCAGCTCTCCGGGACAGGGGGCACTAGGAGATACGCAGTATTTT.

CDR3 DNA: TGCAGTGCTAGTCGCGGCAACATTCAGTACTTC. Residues: CSASRGNIQYF. This chain joins TRBV20-1 and TRBJ2-4; D remains unclear. The V gene's germline CDR1 is DFQATT and CDR2 SNEGSKA (reference sequence). This CDR3 is 11 amino acids long. Trimming removed 3 bases at V and 7 bases at J, with 7 bases between.

The chain recombines TRBV6-5 with TRBJ1-1; D not resolved. The germline V gene has CDR1 MNHEY and CDR2 SVGAGI. V was shortened by 6 bases and J by 4 bases, with 9 bases between the two germline ends. CDR3 length equals 12 residues. The CDR3 loop reads CASRTGLTEAFF. The CDR3 DNA sequence: TGTGCCAGCAGGACGGGTCTCACTGAAGCTTTCTTT.

The rearrangement joins TRBV13 to TRBJ1-2, with TRBD1 as a possible D gene (6 bases). CDR3 length equals 14 residues. The germline V and J ends were trimmed by 6 bases and 2 bases, with 13 bases remaining between them. The germline gives CDR1 PRHDT, CDR2 FYEKMQ (reference sequence). The DNA for the CDR3 is TGTGCCAGCAGGAGAACAGGGACCAACTATGGCTACACCTTC. Protein product: CASRRTGTNYGYTF.

The sample holds a few counts of this clone. J is TRBJ1-5 and V is TRBV5-1, with D possibly being TRBD1 (6 bases). There are 19 residues in the CDR3. The V end lost 0 bases, the J end lost 0 bases, and 19 bases lay between the germline ends. Germline CDR1 and CDR2: SGHRS and YFSETQ. CDR3 bases: TGCGCCAGCAGCTTGGAAGTAGGGACATCCCGTTATAGCAATCAGCCCCAGCATTTT. Amino acid sequence: CASSLEVGTSRYSNQPQHF.

This clone was detected once. The rearrangement links TRBV5-1 to TRBJ2-7, with a tentative D call TRBD2 (6 bases). There are 14 residues in the CDR3. Looked up from germline, CDR1 is SGHRS and CDR2 is YFSETQ. V was cut by 0 bases and J by 1 base, with 8 bases left in between. CDR3 sequence reads: CASSLVGGSYEQYF. CDR3 in DNA: TGCGCCAGCAGCTTGGTGGGAGGTTCCTACGAGCAGTACTTC.

The chain recombines TRBV9 with TRBJ1-2; possibly TRBD1 for D (6 bases). V dropped 0 bases and J dropped 0 bases, with 12 bases sitting between them. Looked up from germline, CDR1 is SGDLS and CDR2 is YYNGEE. The CDR3 totals 16 residues. This chain's CDR3 is CASSVGGGGANYGYTF. The CDR3 DNA reads TGTGCCAGCAGCGTAGGAGGGGGGGGTGCTAACTATGGCTACACCTTC.

This chain joins TRBV6-1 and TRBJ1-1, with 10 positions matching TRBD1. The germline V gene has CDR1 MNHNS and CDR2 SASEGT. The junction had 11 bases not matched to a gene; V was cut back by 8 bases and J by 11 bases. The CDR3 spans 13 residues. The CDR3, as DNA: TGTGCCAGCCGTCCGACAGGGGGCCCTTACGCTTTCTTT. This encodes CASRPTGGPYAFF.

The gene calls are TRBV28 and TRBJ2-4, with D possibly being TRBD2 (7 bases). Germline V gives CDR1 MDHEN, CDR2 SYDVKM. Trimming removed 5 bases at V and 1 base at J, with 12 bases between. The CDR3 extends over 15 amino acids. CDR3 nucleotides: TGTGCCAGCAGTGGAGGGGGGGGCGCCAAAAACATTCAGTACTTC. The encoded protein is CASSGGGGAKNIQYF.